This T cell receptor beta chain appears in the sequencing data of a study of cytomegalovirus exposure and HLA in healthy donors. General study points: An analysis that was carried out later associated some 17,000 TCR beta sequences with HLA alleles at 0.05 false discovery rate. It was assumed in the presence/absence analyses that sequencing depth was roughly uniform across donors. Later analysis suggested links between common viral pathogens and several top significant clusters. Equally common other TCR beta chains were less clonally expanded than HLA-associated ones, a later analysis found.

Primers for the PCR totalled 60 Vbeta and 13 Jbeta. Measured with immunoSEQ multiplex PCR; TCRdb has only the in-frame clones, and not every one. The profile shows approximately 170,000 clones, 65% to 80% of them singletons. As concerns this clone: Its antigen is not identified.

V lost 2 bases and J 0 bases, leaving 14 bases between the germline ends. Germline lookup yields CDR1 SGHNT and CDR2 YYREEE (reference sequence). There are 16 residues in the CDR3. This rearrangement joins TRBV5-4 to TRBJ1-1, with D perhaps TRBD1 (6 bases). The sequenced sample was PBMCs. This receptor was obtained from a man between 25 and 39 years old in good health and CMV-seropositive. CDR3 residues: CASSFRRQALNTEAFF. The DNA of the CDR3 is TGTGCCAGCAGCTTCCGGCGACAGGCTCTGAACACTGAAGCTTTCTTT.